The clone carrying this TCR beta chain was counted only a few times. What it recognizes is unknown. Time point described: patch test 1, 2 weeks after DPC sensitization. Treatment denoted: therapeutic diphenylcyclopropenone sensitization with weekly scalp DPC. The sample belongs to a study of human T cells and chemical hapten exposure. On the study more broadly: In the roughly 24-week study, patients were dosed weekly with diphenylcyclopropenone on the scalp throughout. Study-wide findings and caveats: DPC sensitization left the count of TCRs above 1 in 1000 unchanged.

The ends were cut back, 3 bases at V and 2 bases at J, with 10 bases in the middle. Germline-derived CDR1 and CDR2 are SGHRS and YFSETQ. The CDR3 covers 14 residues. TCRdb reprocessed the RACE reads with MiXCR, giving one entry per CDR3 protein. This sample has about 120,000 distinct CDR3 sequences, with approximately 14% found just once. The sequencing here drew on whole blood, taken in connection with sensitization to the hapten diphenylcyclopropenone (DPC). The J gene is TRBJ2-3, the V gene TRBV5-1, with D unclear. This TCR came from a man aged 18-30 years with alopecia areata. Some clones in this sample may be carry-over from other donors' samples. CDR3 amino acids: CASSYPDPTDTQYF. The CDR3 region has the DNA TGCGCCAGCAGCTACCCGGACCCCACAGATACGCAGTATTTT.